This T cell receptor beta chain was sequenced in a study of shared clonotypes between healthy human individuals. Trimming left V 4 bases short and J 6 bases short, with 13 bases between. The CDR3 is 14 residues long. Per the germline V gene, CDR1 is SGHAT and CDR2 is FQNNGV. Only in-frame clones appear in the TCRdb table, and some are missing; sequencing was by immunoSEQ multiplex PCR. The table lists about 320,000 clones, 80% to 90% of them singletons. The source is a young man in good health. The chain combines TRBV11-2 with TRBJ2-1; tentative D call: TRBD1 (6 bases). What was sequenced was memory CD8+ T cells sorted from blood. The subset: CD45RO+ cells pooled with CCR7-negative TemRA cells. The CDR3 spells CASSSPRGGNEQFF. The DNA of the CDR3 is TGTGCCAGCAGCTCTCCTAGAGGGGGCAATGAGCAGTTCTTC.